This T cell receptor (beta chain) was captured by sequencing in a study of vaccination and CD4 T cells after COVID-19. Overall study context: Sampling after COVID took place at a median of around 91 days (range 35 to 161) following diagnosis.

Germline V gene data show CDR1 as SGHDT and CDR2 as YYEEEE. The length of the CDR3 is 14 residues. V dropped 2 bases and J dropped 3 bases, with 9 bases sitting between them. Concerning this clonotype: What it recognizes is unknown.

Regarding treatment: approximately 10-day PBMC culture with coronavirus spike peptide pools or control peptides (ViraFEST assay). Gathering of the CD4+ T cells, from the unexposed donor, took place before the COVID-19 pandemic (2011-2018). With the Oncomine TCR Beta short-read assay, DNA from cultured CD4+ T cells was sequenced. The template was genomic DNA from cultured CD4+ T cells. MiXCR was run by TCRdb on the PCR reads, yielding one entry per CDR3 protein. The sample consists of fewer than 9,500 distinct CDR3 sequences, about 35% of them appearing once. Material for sequencing was CD4+ T cells from blood, cultured in vitro. The sequence was collected from a human donor in good health. The J gene is TRBJ1-5, the V gene TRBV5-6; D might be TRBD1 (5 bases). The CDR3 bases are TGTGCCAGCAGCTTCCCAGGGTCCAATCAGCCCCAGCATTTT. Translation gives CASSFPGSNQPQHF.